The present T cell receptor beta chain was sequenced within a study of T-cell memory formation after mild COVID-19. At the level of the study: The study found TCR clusters largely donor specific.

5'RACE primed at constant segments yielded TCR alpha and TCR beta cDNA libraries bearing sample barcodes and UMIs. TCRdb itself ran the 5' RACE reads through MiXCR, one entry per CDR3 protein. The sample records under 300,000 distinct CDR3 sequences, 8% to 9% being singletons. This clonotype was picked up a small number of times. V lost 4 bases and J lost 6; bases outside the gene matches: 8. CDR3 length: 15 residues. The germline CDR1 and CDR2 sequences are LGHDT and YNNKEL (reference sequence). The V call is TRBV3-1, the J call TRBJ2-3, with 9 positions matching TRBD2. This clonotype was obtained from a man between 18 and 35 years old who had mild COVID-19 (a few samples of this study predate the infection). Cell type and time point are not known. The material sequenced was PBMCs or a T cell subset sorted from them (not recorded which). The CDR3 reads CASSPGTSIADTQYF. CDR3 nucleotides: TGTGCCAGCAGCCCCGGGACTAGCATTGCGGATACGCAGTATTTT.